Listed below are T cell receptor beta chains from one sample, sequenced in a study of cytomegalovirus exposure and HLA in healthy donors. TCRdb's table, derived via immunoSEQ multiplex PCR, lists solely in-frame clones and lacks some. Altogether around 100,000 clones are present, more than 70% being singletons, with the ten largest covering about 4.3%. Sequencing was carried out using PBMCs. The receptors shown here come from a man aged 30-40 years in good health and CMV-seronegative. The CDR3 runs from the conserved cysteine through the conserved F or W. The D gene is left open where the match is weak. Clone size is given for some rows only: seen once, a few or many times, or a class if the clone is expanded.

>TRBD2|TRBV5-6|.|TRBJ2-7
CASSNSGRRDYEQYF
TGTGCCAGCAGCAACAGCGGGAGGCGTGACTACGAGCAGTACTTC
>.|TRBV5-4|few|TRBJ1-6
CASSGRGDNSPLHF
TGTGCCAGCAGCGGGCGGGGGGACAATTCACCCCTCCACTTT
>TRBD2|TRBV13|.|TRBJ2-1
CASSLARLAVHEQFF
TGTGCCAGCAGTTTAGCGAGACTAGCGGTCCATGAGCAGTTCTTC
>.|TRBV10-3|.|TRBJ2-7
CATGGETSEQYF
TGTGCCACCGGCGGGGAGACGAGCGAGCAGTACTTC
>TRBD1|TRBV28|.|TRBJ2-2
CASRETGGASGELFF
TGTGCCAGCAGGGAAACAGGGGGCGCGTCCGGGGAGCTGTTTTTT
>.|TRBV2|.|TRBJ1-2
CASSDAGNYGYTF
TGTGCCAGCAGTGATGCAGGAAACTATGGCTACACCTTC
>TRBD2|TRBV5-1|.|TRBJ2-3
CASSSALAGVTDTQYF
TGCGCCAGCAGTTCAGCTCTAGCGGGAGTTACAGATACGCAGTATTTT
>.|TRBV4-1|.|TRBJ2-7
CASSQGQNYEQYF
TGCGCCAGCAGCCAAGGACAAAACTACGAGCAGTACTTC
>.|TRBV6-5|.|TRBJ1-5
CASSLDSGVANQPQHF
TGTGCCAGCAGTTTAGATTCAGGGGTCGCCAATCAGCCCCAGCATTTT
>TRBD2|TRBV4-1|once|TRBJ2-3
CASSQLAGGRDTQYF
TGCGCCAGCAGCCAATTGGCGGGGGGACGGGATACGCAGTATTTT
>.|TRBV19|.|TRBJ1-2
CASTNKRLNANYGYTF
TGTGCCAGTACCAATAAGCGACTGAACGCTAACTATGGCTACACCTTC
>TRBD2|TRBV7-3|.|TRBJ2-3
CASSPLAGAADTQYF
TGTGCCAGCAGCCCCCTAGCGGGAGCCGCGGATACGCAGTATTTT
>TRBD2|TRBV2|.|TRBJ2-7
CATEKGLAGNEQYF
TGTGCCACCGAGAAGGGACTAGCGGGTAACGAGCAGTACTTC
>.|TRBV7-7|.|TRBJ2-3
CASSLIHTDTQYF
TGTGCTAGCAGCTTAATACACACAGATACGCAGTATTTT
>.|TRBV13|.|TRBJ2-2
CASSIQYGELFF
TGTGCCAGCAGCATACAGTACGGGGAGCTGTTTTTT
>TRBD2|TRBV7-8|.|TRBJ2-1
CASSVPGTSYTYNEQFF
TGTGCCAGCAGCGTCCCCGGGACTAGCTATACCTACAATGAGCAGTTCTTC
>.|TRBV10-3|.|TRBJ1-1
CAISESVGWGDTEAFF
TGTGCCATCAGTGAGTCAGTGGGGTGGGGAGACACTGAAGCTTTCTTT
>TRBD1|TRBV6-5|once|TRBJ1-5
CASRSTGNQPQHF
TGTGCCAGCAGGTCGACAGGGAATCAGCCCCAGCATTTT
>TRBD1|TRBV30|.|TRBJ2-5
CAWSRGTGVETQYF
TGTGCCTGGAGTAGGGGGACAGGGGTGGAGACCCAGTACTTC
>.|TRBV10-3|.|TRBJ1-2
CAISGGRGNYGYTF
TGTGCCATCAGTGGTGGAAGGGGTAACTATGGCTACACCTTC
>.|TRBV6-5|.|TRBJ2-7
CASSYSARETYEQYF
TGTGCCAGCAGTTACTCGGCTAGGGAGACCTACGAGCAGTACTTC
>TRBD2|TRBV2|.|TRBJ2-3
CASSGTSRTDTQYF
TGTGCCAGCAGTGGGACTAGCCGCACAGATACGCAGTATTTT